In this sample, the clone carrying this T cell receptor (beta chain) turned up a few times. The antigen is not known. The assay was immunoSEQ multiplex PCR, and TCRdb's table has in-frame clones only and misses some. The sample records some 30,000 clones, just under 80% being singletons. V dropped 5 bases and J dropped 0 bases, with 11 bases sitting between them. Germline V CDR1 and CDR2: SGHVS, FNYEAQ. There are 16 residues in the CDR3. Stated time point: week 11, during vaccination. The content of each vaccine dose was 300 ug of mutant IDH1 20-mer peptide, and topical imiquimod accompanied it. This entry is derived from a study of a mutant IDH1 vaccine in newly diagnosed glioma.

The receptor's source is a man under 40 with glioma. The sequences come from PBMCs, collected from a glioma patient whose treatment included an IDH1 peptide vaccine. The chain is built from TRBV7-6 and TRBJ1-6; weak D call: TRBD1 (6 bases). In DNA form, the CDR3 reads TGTGCCAGCAGCATACAGGGAAGCTCCTATAATTCACCCCTCCACTTT. This translates into CASSIQGSSYNSPLHF. Full variable domain (outside the CDR3, taken from reference TRBV7-6 and TRBJ1-6): GAGVSQSPRYKVTKRGQDVALRCDPISGHVSLYWYRQALGQGPEFLTYFNYEAQQDKSGLPNDRFSAERPEGSISTLTIQRTEQRDSAMYRCASSIQGSSYNSPLHFGNGTRLTVT.